This T cell receptor beta chain was identified during a study of T cells in Graves' hyperthyroidism and ophthalmopathy. Researchers took RNA transcripts and amplified the TCR beta CDR3 regions from them. TCR CDR3 underwent first-round RT-PCR with the HTBI primer set. A single record per CDR3 protein comes from TCRdb applying MiXCR to the multiplex PCR reads. This sample has hundreds of thousands of distinct CDR3 sequences; roughly a sixth occur once, and the top ten carry 18%. The CDR3 is 13 amino acids. Germline-derived CDR1 and CDR2 are DFQATT and SNEGSKA (reference sequence). As to this clonotype: An end of the junction does not agree with germline; a read error may underlie this.

This clonotype was sampled from a woman under 30 with Graves' hyperthyroidism. The V gene is TRBV20-1, the J gene TRBJ1-5; D is unclear. The sample taken for sequencing was blood. The CDR3 protein is CSARDLSNQPLHF. The CDR3 coding sequence is TGCAGTGCTAGAGATCTTAGCAATCAGCCCCTGCATTTT.